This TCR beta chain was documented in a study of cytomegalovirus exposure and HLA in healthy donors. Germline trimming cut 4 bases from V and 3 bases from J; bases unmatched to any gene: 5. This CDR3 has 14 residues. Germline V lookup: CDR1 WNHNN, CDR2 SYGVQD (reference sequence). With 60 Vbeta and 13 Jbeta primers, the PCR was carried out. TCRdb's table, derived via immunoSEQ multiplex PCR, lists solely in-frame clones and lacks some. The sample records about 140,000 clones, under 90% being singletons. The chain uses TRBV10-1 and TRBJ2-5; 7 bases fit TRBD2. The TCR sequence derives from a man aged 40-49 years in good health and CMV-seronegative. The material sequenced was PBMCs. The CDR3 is CASSAGGGEETQYF. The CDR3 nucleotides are TGCGCCAGCAGTGCAGGCGGGGGTGAAGAGACCCAGTACTTC.